Presented here are 31 T cell receptor beta chains from one specimen sequenced in a study of T-cell reconstitution after alpha-beta-depleted transplantation in children. A library of TCRbeta sequences, prepared with unique molecular identifiers, was generated. TCRdb recomputed calls from the PCR reads with MiXCR, one row per CDR3 protein. The profile covers 900,000 or so distinct CDR3 sequences, with roughly 15% appearing a single time and 5% taken by the ten largest. Specimen: PBMCs, mostly from graft donor cells, collected 360 days after TCRalphabeta/CD19-depleted stem cell transplant. The receptors were gathered from a male patient between 5 and 17 years old who had a stem cell transplant for acute lymphoblastic leukemia, so the T cells may come from the graft donor.

The CDR3 region is CASSYDLGLRETQYF. The CDR3, as DNA: TGTGCCAGCAGTTACGACCTTGGCCTGCGGGAGACCCAGTACTTC. V gene TRBV6-5 combines with J gene TRBJ2-5; no definite D call. V was clipped by 2 bases and J by 5 bases, with 15 bases between them. There are 15 residues in the CDR3. The germline CDR1 and CDR2 sequences are MNHEY and SVGAGI.

This clonotype turned up a few times. The chain joins TRBV11-2 to TRBJ2-7; D may correspond to TRBD1 or TRBD2 (5 bases each). V was shortened by 4 bases and J by 0 bases, with 25 bases between the two germline ends. Germline lookup yields CDR1 SGHAT and CDR2 FQNNGV. The CDR3 spans 19 residues. CDR3 in amino acids: CASSSRRSGTLLYSYEQYF. CDR3 nucleotide sequence: TGTGCCAGCAGCTCTAGAAGGTCCGGGACGCTACTATACTCCTACGAGCAGTACTTC.

A few counts support this clonotype. This chain connects TRBV24-1 to TRBJ1-1; 8 bases agree with TRBD1. The length of the CDR3 is 15 residues. Trimming took 0 bases from V and 1 from J; bases not matched to a gene: 0. Per germline, CDR1 KGHDR and CDR2 SFDVKD. The CDR3 loop is CATSDLGQGNTEAFF. The CDR3 region has the DNA TGTGCCACCAGTGATTTGGGACAGGGGAACACTGAAGCTTTCTTT.

In this sample, this clonotype turned up many times. The CDR3 sequence is CASSFFGGTDTQYF. The CDR3 DNA sequence: TGTGCCAGCAGTTTTTTCGGGGGCACAGATACGCAGTATTTT. The chain combines TRBV12-3 or TRBV12-4 with TRBJ2-3; possibly TRBD2 for D (5 bases). The V gene lost 3 bases and the J gene lost 1 base, with 8 bases spanning the gap. This CDR3 has 14 residues.

This clonotype showed up many times. Germline and junction disagree at one end, which may indicate a read error. This chain connects TRBV7-9 to TRBJ2-1, with D hard to call. CDR3 length: 12 amino acids. Looked up from germline, CDR1 is SEHNR and CDR2 is FQNEAQ (reference sequence). In nucleotides, the CDR3 is TGCGCCAGCAGCTCAAACTACAATGAGCAGTTCTTC. This codes for CASSSNYNEQFF.

In its sample, this clonotype was seen a few times. CDR3 amino acids: CAPVQDTEAFF. CDR3 DNA: TGCGCCCCCGTCCAGGACACTGAAGCTTTCTTT. The chain carries TRBV5-1 and TRBJ1-1; D is uncertain. Deletions cut 10 bases from V and 3 bases from J, with 10 bases between. The germline gives CDR1 SGHRS, CDR2 YFSETQ. The CDR3 sequence is 11 residues long.

The chain couples TRBV7-9 to TRBJ1-4; D is undetermined. Germline CDR1 reads SEHNR; CDR2 reads FQNEAQ (reference sequence). This CDR3 is built from 15 residues. The V and J ends lost 1 base and 8 bases respectively, with 14 bases between them. Here the CDR3 reads CASSLVGPGGEKLFF. For the CDR3, the DNA is TGTGCCAGCAGCTTAGTAGGCCCTGGTGGGGAAAAACTGTTTTTT.

This clonotype was seen a handful of times. V usage is TRBV20-1 and J usage is TRBJ2-3, with 7 bases fitting TRBD2. V shed 1 base, J shed 5 bases, and the junction held 12 bases outside the gene matches. CDR3 size: 16 residues. Looked up from germline, CDR1 is DFQATT and CDR2 is SNEGSKA (reference sequence). The CDR3 bases are TGCAGTGCTAGAGTCCTAACGGGAGGTCTAGAAGATACGCAGTATTTT. Translating it yields CSARVLTGGLEDTQYF.

This clonotype was counted many times. V usage is TRBV12-3 or TRBV12-4 and J usage is TRBJ2-2; maybe TRBD2 (5 bases). The CDR3 totals 13 residues. V gave up 1 base and J gave up 6 bases, with 6 bases separating them. DNA of the CDR3: TGTGCCAGCAGTTTAGAGGAGGCCGGGGAGCTGTTTTTT. This translates into CASSLEEAGELFF.

This chain connects TRBV20-1 to TRBJ2-3, with 10 bases aligning to TRBD2. J was trimmed by 12 bases and V by 4 bases; bases with no gene match: 16. Germline V gene lookup returns CDR1 DFQATT and CDR2 SNEGSKA (reference sequence). The CDR3 extends over 15 amino acids. CDR3 protein: CSATRGSGRFQSQYF. The CDR3 DNA follows: TGCAGTGCTACCCGAGGTAGCGGGAGGTTCCAGTCCCAGTATTTT.

This clonotype was found many times. This chain joins TRBV27 and TRBJ2-7, with 9 positions matching TRBD1. The trim removed 6 bases at V and 6 bases at J, leaving 9 bases unmatched. Germline lookup yields CDR1 MNHEY and CDR2 SMNVEV (reference sequence). The CDR3 covers 14 residues. CDR3 DNA: TGTGCCAGCAGCCCTGCCGGGACAGGGTTCGAGCAGTACTTC. Translation: CASSPAGTGFEQYF.

This clonotype was detected many times. The chain combines TRBV20-1 with TRBJ2-1; 7 bases match TRBD2. Unmatched junction bases numbered 25, after V lost 0 bases and J lost 2 bases. Germline V gene sequence: CDR1 DFQATT, CDR2 SNEGSKA (reference sequence). The CDR3 loop spans 22 amino acids. The CDR3 is CSARDFVRRGANSGPPYNEQFF. CDR3 coding DNA: TGCAGTGCTAGAGATTTTGTCCGGCGTGGGGCGAATAGCGGGCCCCCCTACAATGAGCAGTTCTTC.

This clonotype was picked up a small number of times. This chain links TRBV7-3 with TRBJ1-2; no definite D call. The CDR3 consists of 12 residues. V was cut by 3 bases and J by 4 bases, with 6 bases left in between. The germline V gene encodes CDR1 SGHTA and CDR2 FQGTGA. The CDR3 reads CASSFILYGYTF. CDR3 sequence (DNA): TGTGCCAGCAGCTTTATCCTCTATGGCTACACCTTC.

V and J are TRBV20-1 and TRBJ2-2, with TRBD2 matching over 13 bases. With V trimmed by 4 bases and J by 0 bases, 8 bases remained unmatched. Germline V gives CDR1 DFQATT, CDR2 SNEGSKA (reference sequence). The CDR3 runs 18 residues. For the CDR3, the DNA is TGCAGTGCTACCCCCCCACTAGCGGGAGGGCCGAACACCGGGGAGCTGTTTTTT. Translating gives CSATPPLAGGPNTGELFF.

This clonotype was picked up a small number of times. The J gene is TRBJ2-5, the V gene TRBV20-1; no clear D gene. This CDR3 is built from 14 residues. Per the germline V gene, CDR1 is DFQATT and CDR2 is SNEGSKA (reference sequence). The V end lost 3 bases, the J end lost 2 bases, and 13 bases lay between the germline ends. DNA of the CDR3: TGCAGTGCTAGGGCACACAGAATTCAAGAGACCCAGTACTTC. Translating gives CSARAHRIQETQYF.

V is TRBV5-1 and J is TRBJ2-7; 7 positions match TRBD2. J lost 10 bases, V lost 0 bases, and 16 bases had no gene match. The CDR3 consists of 16 residues. CDR1 and CDR2 (germline): SGHRS, YFSETQ. DNA for the CDR3: TGCGCCAGCAGCTTGGAGGTCGGGGGGACCCAGCTTGGACAGTACTTC. This codes for CASSLEVGGTQLGQYF.

The chain has TRBV6-5 and TRBJ2-2; no reliable D call. V dropped 1 base and J dropped 7 bases, with 7 bases sitting between them. Per germline, CDR1 MNHEY and CDR2 SVGAGI. CDR3 length equals 13 residues. This CDR3 is CASSYWVGGELFF. In nucleotides, the CDR3 is TGTGCCAGCAGTTACTGGGTGGGCGGGGAGCTGTTTTTT.

This chain joins TRBV7-8 and TRBJ2-3; TRBD2 aligns across 9 bases. This CDR3 has 18 residues. V lost 5 bases and J lost 2; bases outside the gene matches: 14. Germline CDR1 reads SGHVS; CDR2 reads FQNEAQ. CDR3 nucleotides: TGTGCCAGCAGCCTAGACTTTCGGCTAGCGGGAAACACAGATACGCAGTATTTT. It specifies CASSLDFRLAGNTDTQYF.

A few counts support this clonotype. The chain combines TRBV12-3 or TRBV12-4 with TRBJ2-1, with D unresolved. The CDR3 runs to 14 residues. V was pared by 6 bases and J by 3 bases, with 12 bases between. CDR3 sequence reads: CASSPSVFYNEQFF. In nucleotides, the CDR3 is TGTGCCAGCAGCCCCTCGGTGTTCTACAATGAGCAGTTCTTC.

This clonotype was seen only a few times. The chain combines TRBV4-1 with TRBJ1-5, with 9 bases identical to TRBD1. V lost 1 base to trimming and J lost 6 bases; unmatched junction nucleotides: 4. The CDR3 is made up of 15 amino acids. CDR1 is MGHRA and CDR2 is YSYEKL in the germline V gene. CDR3 protein: CASSQAGTGSQPQHF. The CDR3 nucleotides read TGCGCCAGCAGCCAAGCGGGGACAGGGTCTCAGCCCCAGCATTTT.

The gene calls are TRBV18 and TRBJ2-2; 7 bases align to TRBD1. This CDR3 spans 16 amino acids. V dropped 3 bases and J dropped 0; count of bases not matched to a gene: 4. Per the germline V gene, CDR1 is KGHSH and CDR2 is LQKENI. CDR3 DNA sequence: TGTGCCAGCTCACCGCAAGGGGGCACGAACACCGGGGAGCTGTTTTTT. Protein product: CASSPQGGTNTGELFF.

J is TRBJ2-5 and V is TRBV3-1, with TRBD2 identical over 14 bases. The CDR3 is made up of 17 amino acids. Per the germline V gene, CDR1 is LGHDT and CDR2 is YNNKEL (reference sequence). V was clipped by 4 bases and J by 4 bases; unmatched bases: 8. The CDR3 is CASSRLAGGGALETQYF. The CDR3 region has the DNA TGTGCCAGCAGCCGACTAGCGGGAGGGGGAGCTTTAGAGACCCAGTACTTC.

This clonotype has more than one count but fewer than ten. The rearrangement uses TRBV25-1 and TRBJ2-1, with D unclear. The CDR3 runs 11 residues. CDR1 and CDR2 from the germline V gene are MGHDK and SYGVNS. The V end lost 5 bases, the J end lost 7 bases, and 6 bases lay between the germline ends. In nucleotides, the CDR3 is TGTGCCAGCAGTATAACGAATGAGCAGTTCTTC. Translation: CASSITNEQFF.

The chain uses TRBV5-5 and TRBJ2-7; D is ambiguous. The germline gives CDR1 SGHKS, CDR2 YYEKEE (reference sequence). The CDR3 covers 13 residues. Trimming removed 2 bases at V and 9 bases at J, with 15 bases between. The CDR3 loop is CASSFFRIPGQYF. DNA for the CDR3: TGTGCCAGCAGCTTCTTCAGGATCCCCGGGCAGTACTTC.

The chain's CDR3 is CASGLVLADTYNEQFF. Here the CDR3 DNA reads TGTGCTAGTGGTTTGGTACTAGCGGACACCTACAATGAGCAGTTCTTC. The V call is TRBV12-5, the J call TRBJ2-1; TRBD2 matches 8 bases. The CDR3 extends over 16 amino acids. The germline gives CDR1 LGHNT, CDR2 FRNRAP. Trimming at V came to 0 bases and at J to 2 bases, leaving 3 bases not matched to a gene.

This clonotype has a handful of counts. The chain carries TRBV11-2 and TRBJ2-5; the D is unclear. Germline-derived CDR1 and CDR2 are SGHAT and FQNNGV. V lost 6 bases and J lost 4, with 15 bases in between. There are 14 residues in the CDR3. The CDR3 is CASRHNPLGETQYF. The CDR3 DNA reads TGTGCCAGCAGACATAATCCCCTCGGAGAGACCCAGTACTTC.

This clonotype was picked up many times. V and J are TRBV4-1 and TRBJ2-7; 12 nucleotides agree with TRBD2. Trimming took 3 bases from V and 1 from J; bases not matched to a gene: 7. This CDR3 comprises 17 residues. Germline CDR1 and CDR2: MGHRA and YSYEKL. CDR3 sequence: CASSHPRLAGASYEQYF. The CDR3 nucleotides are TGCGCCAGCAGCCACCCCAGACTAGCGGGAGCATCCTACGAGCAGTACTTC.

The chain is built from TRBV7-6 and TRBJ2-7, with no clear D. The CDR3 loop spans 15 amino acids. Germline lookup yields CDR1 SGHVS and CDR2 FNYEAQ. V lost 2 bases, J lost 3 bases, and 14 bases lay in between. In DNA, the CDR3 is TGTGCCAGCAGCTTAAGCCCCCAGGCCTACTACGAGCAGTACTTC. This encodes CASSLSPQAYYEQYF.

The rearrangement uses TRBV7-6 and TRBJ2-7; TRBD2 aligns across 7 bases. Germline-derived CDR1 and CDR2 are SGHVS and FNYEAQ. The CDR3 sequence is 15 residues long. V was pared by 3 bases and J by 0 bases, with 5 bases of the junction left unmatched. The CDR3 DNA sequence: TGTGCCAGCAGCTTCGGGGGAGGGCCCTCCTACGAGCAGTACTTC. Its translation is CASSFGGGPSYEQYF.

The V gene is TRBV7-8, the J gene TRBJ1-1; D unresolved. This CDR3 is 16 amino acids long. CDR1 is SGHVS and CDR2 is FQNEAQ in the germline V gene. V lost 1 base and J 3 bases, leaving 15 bases between the germline ends. The CDR3 region has the DNA TGTGCCAGCAGCTTAGGGTGGTGGCGGTCGGACACTGAAGCTTTCTTT. This codes for CASSLGWWRSDTEAFF.

This clonotype turned up a few times. This chain uses TRBV20-1 with TRBJ2-1, with TRBD2 identical over 10 bases. Trimming took 6 bases from V and 5 from J; bases not matched to a gene: 13. The CDR3 totals 16 residues. Germline CDR1 reads DFQATT; CDR2 reads SNEGSKA (reference sequence). CDR3 DNA sequence: TGCAGTGCCCTCCCGCTAGCGGGAGTATTCAACAATGAGCAGTTCTTC. Amino acid sequence: CSALPLAGVFNNEQFF.